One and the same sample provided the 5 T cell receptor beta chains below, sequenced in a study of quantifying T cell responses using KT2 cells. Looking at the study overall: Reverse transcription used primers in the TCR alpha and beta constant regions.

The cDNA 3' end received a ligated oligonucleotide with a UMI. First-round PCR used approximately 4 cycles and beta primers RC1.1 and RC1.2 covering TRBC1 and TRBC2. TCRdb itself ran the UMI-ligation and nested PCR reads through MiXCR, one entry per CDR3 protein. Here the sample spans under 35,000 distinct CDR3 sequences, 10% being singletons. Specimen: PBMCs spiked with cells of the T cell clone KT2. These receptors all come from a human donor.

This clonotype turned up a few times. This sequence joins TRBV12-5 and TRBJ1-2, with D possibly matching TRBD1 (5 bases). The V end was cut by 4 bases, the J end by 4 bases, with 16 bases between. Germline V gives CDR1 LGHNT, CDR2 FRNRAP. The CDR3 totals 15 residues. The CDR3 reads CASGSFGAGVYGYTF. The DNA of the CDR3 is TGTGCTAGTGGTTCCTTTGGGGCTGGGGTCTATGGCTACACCTTC.

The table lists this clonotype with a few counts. CDR3 sequence (DNA): TGTGCCAGCAGCCCTGGGGACAGGGGGGAAAATTCACCCCTCCACTTT. This codes for CASSPGDRGENSPLHF. The chain carries TRBV7-9 and TRBJ1-6, with 11 bases matching TRBD1. The CDR3 contains 16 residues. Trimming at V came to 5 bases and at J to 7 bases, leaving 7 bases not matched to a gene. Germline-derived CDR1 and CDR2 are SEHNR and FQNEAQ (reference sequence).

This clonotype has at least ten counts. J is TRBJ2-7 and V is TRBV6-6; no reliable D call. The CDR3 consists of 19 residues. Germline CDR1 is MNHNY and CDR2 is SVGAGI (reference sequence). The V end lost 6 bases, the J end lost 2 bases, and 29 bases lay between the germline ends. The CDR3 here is CASSQSATFRNNGPYEQYF. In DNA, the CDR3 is TGTGCCAGCAGCCAGAGCGCGACTTTCCGCAACAACGGCCCCTACGAGCAGTACTTC.

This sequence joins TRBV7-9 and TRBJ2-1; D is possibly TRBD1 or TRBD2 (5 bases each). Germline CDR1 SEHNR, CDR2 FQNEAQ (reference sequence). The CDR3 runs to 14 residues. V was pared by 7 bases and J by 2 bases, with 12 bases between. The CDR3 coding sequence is TGTGCCAGCACCGGGGCCCAAACCTACAATGAGCAGTTCTTC. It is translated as CASTGAQTYNEQFF.

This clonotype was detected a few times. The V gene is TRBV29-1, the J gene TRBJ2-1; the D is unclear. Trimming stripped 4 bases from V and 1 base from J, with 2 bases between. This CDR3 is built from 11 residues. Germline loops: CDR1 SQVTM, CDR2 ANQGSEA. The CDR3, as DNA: TGCAGCGTTGGATCCTACAATGAGCAGTTCTTC. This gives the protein CSVGSYNEQFF.